The clone carrying this T cell receptor (beta chain) was picked up one time. Its antigen is not known. This entry belongs to a study of cytomegalovirus exposure and HLA in healthy donors. Amplification used 60 Vbeta primers and 13 Jbeta primers. Method: immunoSEQ multiplex PCR; TCRdb's copy keeps in-frame clones and lacks some. The sample carries approximately 110,000 clones, about 79% recorded once. General study results and limits: The authors listed 150 to 200 TCR beta chains as cytomegalovirus-associated.

Germline V lookup: CDR1 SGHRS, CDR2 YFSETQ. Trimming left V 6 bases short and J 4 bases short, with 16 bases between. The CDR3 totals 15 residues. This TCR derives from a man aged 45 to 65 in good health and CMV-seronegative. The rearrangement uses TRBV5-1 and TRBJ2-2; D remains ambiguous. The sequenced material came from PBMCs. The CDR3 DNA sequence: TGCGCCAGCACCGAGGTCAGCTCTGGCACCGGGGAGCTGTTTTTT. Amino acid sequence: CASTEVSSGTGELFF.